This T cell receptor (beta chain) was sequenced for a study of T cells expressing NK-cell markers. Whole-study context: According to the study, TCR beta repertoires originated from sorted CD3+CD56+NKG2C+, CD3+CD56+NKG2C- and CD3+CD56-NKG2C+ T cells.

CDR1 SNHLY and CDR2 FYNNEI come from the germline V gene. The CDR3 has 14 amino acids. Using the 5' RACE reads, TCRdb records one entry per CDR3 protein without DNA. This sample's table has a few hundred thousand distinct CDR3 sequences. The sequenced material came from blood T cells: a sorted CD56 or NKG2C T cell subset, CD4+ or CD8+ T cells, or bulk PBMC T cells (not recorded which). The genes are TRBV2 and TRBJ1-1; TCRdb returns TRBD1, unconfirmable since there is no DNA. This sequence was found in a man aged 18 to 29 in good health. The CDR3 here is CASNMRGPNTEAFF.